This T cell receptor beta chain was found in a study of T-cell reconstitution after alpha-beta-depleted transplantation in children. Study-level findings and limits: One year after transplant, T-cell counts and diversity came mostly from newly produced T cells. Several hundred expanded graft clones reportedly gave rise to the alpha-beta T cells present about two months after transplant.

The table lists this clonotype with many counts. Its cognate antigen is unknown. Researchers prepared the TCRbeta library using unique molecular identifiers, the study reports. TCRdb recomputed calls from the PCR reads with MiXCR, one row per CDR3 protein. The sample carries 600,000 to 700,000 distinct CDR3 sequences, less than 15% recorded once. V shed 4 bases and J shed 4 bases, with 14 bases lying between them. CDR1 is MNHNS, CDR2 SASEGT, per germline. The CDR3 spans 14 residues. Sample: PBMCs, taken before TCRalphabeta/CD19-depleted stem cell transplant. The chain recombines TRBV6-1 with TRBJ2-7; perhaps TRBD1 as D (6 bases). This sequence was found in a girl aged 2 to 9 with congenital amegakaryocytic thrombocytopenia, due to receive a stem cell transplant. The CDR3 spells CASSGRDKGYEQYF. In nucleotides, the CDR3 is TGTGCCAGCAGTGGCCGGGACAAAGGATACGAGCAGTACTTC.